This T cell receptor beta chain was sequenced for a study of shared clonotypes between healthy human individuals. The CDR3 runs 13 residues. V lost 3 bases, J lost 1 base, and 0 bases stayed unmatched. CDR1 is GTSNPN and CDR2 is SVGIG in the germline V gene (reference sequence). Points on this clone: What it recognizes is unknown. Other DNA sequences of this sample code for an identical CDR3.

Partitioning of CD4+ cells yielded a CD45RA+ naive subset and a CD45RA-negative memory subset. At a deep level, the assay was run. Method: immunoSEQ multiplex PCR; TCRdb's copy keeps in-frame clones and lacks some. This table has about 980,000 clones, 76% appearing once. Findings of the study overall: Generation probabilities were higher for clonotypes shared across all four sorted-subset donors than for unshared ones. What naive subsets generally showed was a larger estimated richness than memory subsets showed.

This chain uses TRBV30 with TRBJ2-3, with 8 bases lining up with TRBD2. This TCR was sampled from a man in his late teens or twenties in good health. Sequencing was performed on memory CD4+ T cells sorted from blood. Described subset: CD45RA-negative fraction. The CDR3 nucleotides read TGTGCCTGGAGCGGGGGGGGCACAGATACGCAGTATTTT. Amino acids: CAWSGGGTDTQYF. Based on the CDR3 plus reference TRBV30 and TRBJ2-3, the full variable domain is SQTIHQWPATLVQPVGSPLSLECTVEGTSNPNLYWYRQAAGRGLQLLFYSVGIGQISSEVPQNLSASRPQDRQFILSSKKLLLSDSGFYLCAWSGGGTDTQYFGPGTRLTVL.